The clone carrying this T cell receptor (beta chain) was recorded once. Its antigen is not identified. CDR1 and CDR2 (germline): GTSNPN, SVGIG (reference sequence). V gave up 2 bases and J gave up 2 bases; unmatched junction bases: 4. The CDR3 has 14 amino acids. The data were taken from a study of cytomegalovirus exposure and HLA in healthy donors. Regarding the study as a whole: Rare TCR sequences predominated, though certain public TCRs were found in many donors. A later analysis, which compared TCR beta chains of equal frequency, found the HLA-associated ones more clonally expanded. When analyzed later, a missense DCLRE1C variant was found to be linked to TCR beta V- and J-gene trimming.

Use of 60 Vbeta and 13 Jbeta primers characterized the PCR. Profiled with immunoSEQ multiplex PCR; TCRdb holds only in-frame clones, not every one. The table records about 140,000 clones, roughly three quarters of them present only once. This TCR was recovered from a man aged 18 to 35 in good health and CMV-seronegative. The chain carries TRBV30 and TRBJ2-7; 9 bases fit TRBD1. Sequencing was performed on PBMCs. The CDR3 reads CAWSSGQGAYEQYF. CDR3 in DNA: TGTGCCTGGAGTTCGGGACAGGGAGCCTACGAGCAGTACTTC.